The clone carrying this TCR beta chain occurred a few times. What it recognizes is unknown. Here immunoSEQ multiplex PCR was the method, and the copy in TCRdb shows in-frame clones only, minus some. The sample holds under 95,000 clones, 80% to 90% seen once. The sample is drawn from a study of T cell responses to AZD1222 COVID-19 vaccine. In germline, CDR1 is LGHDT, CDR2 YNNKEL (reference sequence). Between the trimmed V and J ends, which lost 4 bases and 6 bases, there was a span of 13 bases. The length of the CDR3 is 13 residues. Whole-study findings and limits: Variant regions that are unmutated are reportedly the target of nearly half of spike-specific TCRs.

The gene calls are TRBV3-1 (or the pseudogene TRBV3-2) and TRBJ2-7; D call uncertain. The material sequenced was peripheral blood, taken 28 days after the second AZD1222 dose. This sequence originates from an adult who received the AZD1222 COVID-19 vaccine. CDR3: CASSLNRGIEQYF. In nucleotides, the CDR3 is TGTGCCAGCAGCCTCAATCGTGGGATCGAGCAGTACTTC.